One T cell receptor (beta chain) is described in this entry. The antigen remains undetermined. These data come from a study of cytomegalovirus exposure and HLA in healthy donors. Study information: Among the 370 or so donors who were genotyped, about 86% fell in the genetic ancestry cluster that is associated with self-reported Caucasian donors. Study-level findings and limits: Among the most significant clusters, several appeared linked to common viral pathogens in a later analysis. The authors later linked a missense DCLRE1C variant to TCR beta V- and J-gene trimming. A reported reduction in N-insertions relative to the roughly 610-donor mean was seen in an Asian-associated ancestry cluster in a later analysis.

60 Vbeta and 13 Jbeta primers were used in PCR. Here immunoSEQ multiplex PCR was the method, and the copy in TCRdb shows in-frame clones only, minus some. The sample includes 120,000 or so clones, over 70% of them seen just once. The germline V gene encodes CDR1 SGHTS and CDR2 YDEGEE. The CDR3 is 15 amino acids. The V gene end was trimmed by 3 bases and the J gene end by 3 bases; junction bases not matched to a gene: 3. Sequenced sample: PBMCs. The V call is TRBV5-8, the J call TRBJ2-1; 10 bases are a match to TRBD2. The source of this sequence is a man aged 18 to 30 in good health and CMV-seropositive. For the CDR3, the DNA is TGTGCCAGCAGCTACGGGACTAGCGACTACAATGAGCAGTTCTTC. Encoded protein: CASSYGTSDYNEQFF.